This TCR beta chain stems from a study of blood T cell repertoires in COVID-19. Study-level information: Specimens from acute and convalescent COVID-19 originated in the United States, Italy and Spain. Nucleic acid was either cDNA or gDNA, and it came from T cells, B-cell-depleted T cells, or PBMCs.

The J segment lost 4 bases and the V segment lost 8 bases, leaving 14 bases of the junction unmatched. Germline V gene lookup returns CDR1 SNHLY and CDR2 FYNNEI. This CDR3 is built from 15 residues. Per the original data handling: Nucleated cell number was recorded as an estimate derived from reference gene primer amplification. TCRdb's table, derived via immunoSEQ multiplex PCR, lists solely in-frame clones and lacks some. V and J calls and clone size are copied from that table; D and trimming were computed from the DNA. Of about 200,000 clones detected, about four fifths appear once; the ten largest clones hold 7% to 10%.

The source is a woman in her fifties or sixties with acute or convalescent COVID-19. The sequenced material came from peripheral blood. The chain joins TRBV2 to TRBJ2-7; TRBD1 agrees at 7 bases. CDR3 sequence: CASFGPGQQQYEQYF. The DNA of the CDR3 is TGTGCCAGCTTCGGCCCGGGACAGCAACAATACGAGCAGTACTTC.